This entry lists 26 T cell receptor beta chains sequenced from one sample in a study of blood T cell repertoires in COVID-19 (dated by TCRdb to 2018 to 2021). Library construction relied on the immunoSEQ multiplex PCR assay. TCRdb retrieved this table from immuneACCESS and kept in-frame rearrangements only. Not all clones are present; in checked studies, unresolved V genes account for under half, and no reason is known for the remainder. The sample table lists about 140,000 clones, more than 80% of them with a count of one. Around 4.8% of the sample comes from the top ten. The sequencing sample was made of peripheral blood. The receptors here all came from a human donor in a cohort sampled during active COVID-19.

The chain uses TRBV7-9 and TRBJ2-2, with TRBD2 matching 9 bases. After removal of 6 bases from V and 3 bases from J, the junction contained 14 bases not matched to a gene. Germline V CDR1 and CDR2: SEHNR, FQNEAQ (reference sequence). This CDR3 is built from 18 residues. CDR3 sequence (DNA): TGTGCCAGCAGTTCGCTCCTGTACCTAGCGGGGTACACCGGGGAGCTGTTTTTT. Translation: CASSSLLYLAGYTGELFF.

The chain is built from TRBV27 and TRBJ2-3, with 8 bases matching TRBD2. Germline-derived CDR1 and CDR2 are MNHEY and SMNVEV (reference sequence). CDR3 length: 15 residues. V trimming: 2 bases; J trimming: 4 bases; junction bases outside the gene matches: 5. CDR3 DNA sequence: TGTGCCAGCAGTTTACCCGGGGGGGCCCCAGATACGCAGTATTTT. It yields the protein CASSLPGGAPDTQYF.

The chain carries TRBV5-1 and TRBJ2-2; a possible D gene is TRBD1 (5 bases). The V gene lost 4 bases and the J gene lost 5 bases, with 9 bases spanning the gap. Per the germline V gene, CDR1 is SGHRS and CDR2 is YFSETQ. The CDR3 runs 13 residues. The CDR3 reads CASSVQGTGELFF. CDR3 in DNA: TGCGCCAGCAGCGTGCAGGGTACCGGGGAGCTGTTTTTT.

The DNA of the CDR3 is TGTGCCAGCAGCTTGGTATCTGGGGGGACAGATACGCAGTATTTT. Its protein product is CASSLVSGGTDTQYF. The rearrangement links TRBV5-6 to TRBJ2-3, with D possibly TRBD2 on 6 matching bases. Trimming left V 0 bases short and J 3 bases short, with 11 bases between. This CDR3 has 15 residues. The germline V gene encodes CDR1 SGHDT and CDR2 YYEEEE.

CDR3 sequence: CASSVYRTGSDQETQYF. DNA of the CDR3: TGTGCCAGCAGTGTGTACCGAACAGGGAGTGACCAAGAGACCCAGTACTTC. The chain is built from TRBV6-1 and TRBJ2-5, with D tentatively TRBD1 (6 bases). The germline V gene has CDR1 MNHNS and CDR2 SASEGT. The V gene lost 4 bases and the J gene lost 0 bases, with 18 bases spanning the gap. The CDR3 is made up of 17 amino acids.

The gene calls are TRBV27 and TRBJ1-1; 8 bases are a match to TRBD1. CDR1 and CDR2 (germline): MNHEY, SMNVEV (reference sequence). The CDR3 sequence is 14 residues long. J gave up 4 bases and V 5 bases, and 6 bases lay outside the gene matches. The CDR3 coding sequence is TGTGCCAGCAGTCCCAGGGGGCCGGGCACTGAAGCTTTCTTT. Protein product: CASSPRGPGTEAFF.

The V and J genes are TRBV19 and TRBJ1-4; a possible D gene is TRBD1 (6 bases). V was pared by 5 bases and J by 0 bases, with 10 bases between. CDR1 and CDR2 (germline): LNHDA, SQIVND (reference sequence). The CDR3 is 15 residues long. CDR3 region: CASSDRTATNEKLFF. CDR3 coding DNA: TGTGCCAGTAGTGATCGGACAGCAACTAATGAAAAACTGTTTTTT.

The rearrangement links TRBV10-3 to TRBJ2-5, with a possible D match to TRBD1 (6 bases). Germline V gene sequence: CDR1 ENHRY, CDR2 SYGVKD. The V and J ends lost 0 bases and 2 bases respectively, with 10 bases between them. The CDR3 sequence is 15 residues long. The CDR3: CAISESRGTQETQYF. DNA for the CDR3: TGTGCCATCAGTGAGTCGAGAGGGACACAAGAGACCCAGTACTTC.

This chain joins TRBV28 and TRBJ1-5; D perhaps matches TRBD1 (6 bases). Between the trimmed V and J ends, which lost 3 bases and 6 bases, there was a span of 12 bases. CDR3 length: 14 residues. Germline V lookup: CDR1 MDHEN, CDR2 SYDVKM. CDR3 sequence reads: CASSLLAGVQPQHF. DNA for the CDR3: TGTGCCAGCAGTTTGCTGGCAGGGGTTCAGCCCCAGCATTTT.

The genes are TRBV27 and TRBJ1-2, with D tentatively TRBD1 (5 bases). Deletions cut 3 bases from V and 0 bases from J, with 5 bases between. Germline V CDR1 and CDR2: MNHEY, SMNVEV (reference sequence). The length of the CDR3 is 13 residues. DNA for the CDR3: TGTGCCAGCAGTTTGACAGCTAACTATGGCTACACCTTC. Its protein product is CASSLTANYGYTF.

The chain employs TRBV28 and TRBJ1-1; D call uncertain. The CDR3 length is 10 residues. Germline assignment: CDR1 MDHEN and CDR2 SYDVKM. The germline V and J ends were trimmed by 8 bases and 8 bases, with 9 bases remaining between them. CDR3 in amino acids: CASLGLEAFF. Written as DNA, the CDR3 is TGTGCCAGCCTCGGGTTAGAAGCTTTCTTT.

In this sample, this clone turned up once. This chain uses TRBV7-8 with TRBJ2-7, with D possibly matching TRBD1 (5 bases). Trimming cost V 5 bases and J 7 bases, with 12 bases left between them. The CDR3 runs 12 residues. Germline CDR1 SGHVS, CDR2 FQNEAQ. The CDR3 is CASSPFRDEQYF. The DNA for the CDR3 is TGTGCCAGCAGCCCCTTCAGGGATGAGCAGTACTTC.

Details on this clone: Other DNA sequences in this sample translate to the same CDR3. The CDR3 is CASSQRGGGETQYF. CDR3 sequence (DNA): TGTGCCAGCAGCCAAAGGGGGGGCGGGGAGACCCAGTACTTC. The genes are TRBV3-1 (or the pseudogene TRBV3-2) and TRBJ2-5; perhaps TRBD2 as D (7 bases). Germline V gene lookup returns CDR1 LGHDT and CDR2 YNNKEL (reference sequence). CDR3 length: 14 residues. Trimming removed 2 bases at V and 5 bases at J, with 12 bases between.

The chain is built from TRBV3-1 (or the pseudogene TRBV3-2) and TRBJ2-5, with 9 positions matching TRBD2. Trimming removed 0 bases from V and 4 bases from J; junction bases left unmatched: 3. Germline assignment: CDR1 LGHDT and CDR2 YNNKEL (reference sequence). The CDR3 is 15 amino acids. This CDR3 is CASSQESGGTETQYF. CDR3 DNA: TGTGCCAGCAGCCAAGAAAGCGGGGGGACAGAGACCCAGTACTTC.

V gene TRBV2 combines with J gene TRBJ2-7; 11 bases agree with TRBD2. The germline CDR1 and CDR2 sequences are SNHLY and FYNNEI. The CDR3 is made up of 16 amino acids. Losses at the gene ends were 5 bases for V and 0 bases for J; bases not matched to a gene: 6. The CDR3 DNA follows: TGTGCCAGCAGTCCACAACTAGCGGGGGACTCCTACGAGCAGTACTTC. It encodes CASSPQLAGDSYEQYF.

This clone came up a few times. This chain connects TRBV19 to TRBJ1-2, with D perhaps TRBD1 (5 bases). Trimming took off 3 bases at V and 1 base at J, with 9 bases between the two ends. This CDR3 spans 14 amino acids. CDR1 and CDR2 (germline): LNHDA, SQIVND (reference sequence). The CDR3 nucleotides are TGTGCCAGTAGTATCCGGGGGAGTAACTATGGCTACACCTTC. Its protein is CASSIRGSNYGYTF.

The chain employs TRBV19 and TRBJ2-3, with 11 positions matching TRBD2. With 2 bases clipped from V and 7 bases from J, the junction kept 8 bases outside the gene matches. This CDR3 contains 16 residues. Germline values: CDR1 LNHDA, CDR2 SQIVND (reference sequence). The CDR3 DNA follows: TGTGCCAGTAGTATATCGCTAGCGGGAGGTCTAAATACGCAGTATTTT. This translates into CASSISLAGGLNTQYF.

The chain links TRBV2 to TRBJ1-2, with D uncertain. The V gene lost 2 bases and the J gene lost 4 bases, with 8 bases spanning the gap. From germline, CDR1 is SNHLY and CDR2 FYNNEI. This CDR3 is built from 13 residues. The CDR3 region is CASSELSSYGYTF. The CDR3 bases are TGTGCCAGCAGTGAACTTTCCAGCTATGGCTACACCTTC.

The CDR3 coding sequence is TGTGCCAGCAGTGAATCTAGTGGAGGATACGAGCAGTACTTC. It translates to CASSESSGGYEQYF. The rearrangement uses TRBV2 and TRBJ2-7, with D perhaps TRBD2 (5 bases). V dropped 2 bases and J dropped 4 bases, with 12 bases sitting between them. Germline values: CDR1 SNHLY, CDR2 FYNNEI. There are 14 residues in the CDR3.

The chain is built from TRBV30 and TRBJ2-6; weak D call: TRBD1 (6 bases). The CDR3 has 19 amino acids. V lost 6 bases to trimming and J lost 0 bases, with 24 bases between them. Germline-derived CDR1 and CDR2 are GTSNPN and SVGIG (reference sequence). The CDR3 loop reads CACQWGRTSLSSGANVLTF. In nucleotides, the CDR3 is TGTGCCTGCCAATGGGGGCGTACCTCTCTGTCCTCTGGGGCCAACGTCCTGACTTTC.

This chain uses TRBV28 with TRBJ2-2; tentative D call: TRBD1 (6 bases). The CDR3 contains 15 residues. Germline lookup yields CDR1 MDHEN and CDR2 SYDVKM. Trimming removed 10 bases at V and 0 bases at J, with 15 bases between. The CDR3 is CATGRGRANTGELFF. The CDR3 coding sequence is TGTGCCACCGGCAGGGGCAGGGCGAACACCGGGGAGCTGTTTTTT.

V gene TRBV6-5 combines with J gene TRBJ1-2, with TRBD1 matching 8 bases. Trimming at V came to 1 base and at J to 7 bases, leaving 5 bases not matched to a gene. Per the germline V gene, CDR1 is MNHEY and CDR2 is SVGAGI. CDR3 size: 14 residues. CDR3 bases: TGTGCCAGCAGTTACTTAAACAGGGGGTCTGGCTACACCTTC. This translates into CASSYLNRGSGYTF.

The CDR3 DNA is TGTGCCAGTAGTATATCTGGACAGGTCCGCAATCAGCCCCAGCATTTT. Translated, it gives CASSISGQVRNQPQHF. This chain links TRBV19 with TRBJ1-5, with 7 bases fitting TRBD1. The germline V gene encodes CDR1 LNHDA and CDR2 SQIVND (reference sequence). Trimming took 2 bases from V and 2 from J; bases not matched to a gene: 6. CDR3 length: 16 residues.

The V and J genes are TRBV6-6 and TRBJ1-1, with D unresolved. V dropped 6 bases and J dropped 4 bases, with 15 bases sitting between them. The CDR3 has 14 residues. Germline V CDR1 and CDR2: MNHNY, SVGAGI (reference sequence). CDR3 sequence reads: CASRTYGVVTEAFF. The CDR3 DNA follows: TGTGCCAGCAGGACCTACGGGGTAGTCACTGAAGCTTTCTTT.

The chain recombines TRBV29-1 with TRBJ2-3, with 7 bases matching TRBD1. This CDR3 is built from 14 residues. The ends lost 7 bases at V and 3 bases at J; junction bases unmatched: 10. Germline loops: CDR1 SQVTM, CDR2 ANQGSEA. CDR3 loop: CSGGQVAGTDTQYF. DNA of the CDR3: TGCAGCGGTGGACAGGTCGCCGGGACAGATACGCAGTATTTT.

The V call is TRBV4-1, the J call TRBJ2-7, with D perhaps matching TRBD2 (6 bases). The CDR3 runs to 15 residues. Trimming removed 1 base from V and 0 bases from J, with 10 bases in between. Looked up from germline, CDR1 is MGHRA and CDR2 is YSYEKL. In nucleotides, the CDR3 is TGCGCCAGCAGCCAAGGCGGGACCAGCTCCTACGAGCAGTACTTC. Translated: CASSQGGTSSYEQYF.